The sequence of this TCR beta chain was determined in a study of T cell changes during pregnancy in multiple sclerosis. Repertoires were generated with immunoSEQ multiplex PCR, while TCRdb's copy carries only in-frame clones and drops some. This table holds about 40,000 clones, approximately 92% found once. Note on this clone: It is unclear where the CDR3 begins or ends on the DNA, so no DNA is shown, and the CDR3 is as TCRdb lists it.

Both ends counted, the CDR3 spans 16 residues. The sequenced sample was CD4+ T cells from peripheral blood mononuclear cells, obtained in the third trimester of pregnancy. This clonotype was obtained from a female donor with multiple sclerosis, enrolled in a pregnancy study. The chain is built from TRBV21-1 and TRBJ1-2. TRBV21-1 is marked as a pseudogene. CDR3 region: CASSKNFGRGNYGYTF.